Each of the 31 T cell receptor beta chains below was sequenced from the same sample in a study of T-cell reconstitution after alpha-beta-depleted transplantation in children. It was with unique molecular identifiers that the TCRbeta library was prepared. TCRdb re-analysed the PCR reads in MiXCR, keeping a single row per CDR3 protein. The data show roughly 100,000 distinct CDR3 sequences, roughly 8.3% seen once. The specimen comprised PBMCs from the stem cell graft donor, sampled from the stem cell graft. These receptors originate from a human donor who donated a stem cell graft to a child with congenital amegakaryocytic thrombocytopenia.

This clonotype occurred many times. This chain links TRBV20-1 with TRBJ2-3; D perhaps matches TRBD1 (6 bases). With 3 bases removed from V and 0 bases from J, the gap between germline ends came to 10 bases. Germline V gene sequence: CDR1 DFQATT, CDR2 SNEGSKA (reference sequence). The CDR3 loop spans 14 amino acids. The CDR3 bases are TGCAGTGCTAGCCGCGACAGGAGCACAGATACGCAGTATTTT. It yields the protein CSASRDRSTDTQYF.

This clonotype was observed at least ten times. The rearrangement joins TRBV7-2 to TRBJ2-2; 7 nucleotides agree with TRBD1. The CDR3 length is 14 residues. Germline V gives CDR1 SGHTA, CDR2 FQGNSA. The V gene end was trimmed by 3 bases and the J gene end by 6 bases; junction bases not matched to a gene: 4. In DNA, the CDR3 is TGTGCCAGCAGCTTGAATACAGGGGCCGGGGAGCTGTTTTTT. Its protein is CASSLNTGAGELFF.

This clonotype was seen at least ten times. This rearrangement joins TRBV5-1 to TRBJ2-5; 8 positions match TRBD2. The trim removed 2 bases at V and 1 base at J, leaving 4 bases unmatched. Germline CDR1 and CDR2: SGHRS and YFSETQ. The CDR3 runs 15 residues. CDR3 loop: CASSFLRGAQETQYF. The DNA of the CDR3 is TGCGCCAGCAGCTTTTTGCGGGGGGCCCAAGAGACCCAGTACTTC.

Only a few counts were recorded for this clonotype. Compared with germline, one end of the junction differs, possibly owing to a read error. The gene calls are TRBV6-5 and TRBJ1-6, with unresolved D. The germline gives CDR1 MNHEY, CDR2 SVGAGI. The CDR3 length is 16 residues. The CDR3 DNA is TGTGCCAGCATTTACTCTGCGGGCTCCTATAATTCACCCCTCCACTTT. Translated: CASIYSAGSYNSPLHF.

This clonotype was observed many times. The J gene is TRBJ2-1, the V gene TRBV5-1; a possible D gene is TRBD2 (6 bases). The V end lost 0 bases, the J end lost 7 bases, and 14 bases lay between the germline ends. The CDR3 spans 15 residues. CDR1 is SGHRS, CDR2 YFSETQ, per germline. In DNA form, the CDR3 reads TGCGCCAGCAGCTTGGCCGGAGGGGAGTGGAATGAGCAGTTCTTC. Translation gives CASSLAGGEWNEQFF.

This clonotype was picked up many times. The chain carries TRBV20-1 and TRBJ2-1, with 9 bases aligning to TRBD2. CDR1 is DFQATT, CDR2 SNEGSKA, per germline (reference sequence). The CDR3 length is 16 residues. V shed 5 bases, J shed 0 bases, and the junction held 8 bases outside the gene matches. CDR3 sequence (DNA): TGCAGTGCTGGGAAAGCGGGAGGAGGCTCCTACAATGAGCAGTTCTTC. Its protein product is CSAGKAGGGSYNEQFF.

There are many counts of this clonotype. The gene calls are TRBV25-1 and TRBJ2-3; D is undetermined. Germline lookup yields CDR1 MGHDK and CDR2 SYGVNS. V lost 3 bases, J lost 3 bases, and 13 bases lay in between. The CDR3 runs to 15 residues. CDR3 protein: CASSEGTSATDTQYF. For the CDR3, the DNA is TGTGCCAGCAGTGAGGGCACCTCGGCAACAGATACGCAGTATTTT.

There are many counts of this clonotype. The chain carries TRBV15 and TRBJ1-5, with no clear D. V was cut by 0 bases and J by 2 bases, with 8 bases left in between. CDR3 size: 15 residues. Germline lookup yields CDR1 LNHNV and CDR2 YYDKDF (reference sequence). The CDR3 region is CATSRDRMGNQPQHF. CDR3 in DNA: TGTGCCACCAGCAGAGATCGTATGGGCAATCAGCCCCAGCATTTT.

This clonotype was counted many times. The genes are TRBV5-1 and TRBJ1-3; TRBD1 agrees at 7 bases. Germline CDR1 reads SGHRS; CDR2 reads YFSETQ. V gave up 2 bases and J gave up 0 bases; unmatched junction bases: 2. This CDR3 comprises 15 residues. CDR3 coding DNA: TGCGCCAGCAGCTTCCAGGGGGGCTCTGGAAACACCATATATTTT. Translation: CASSFQGGSGNTIYF.

The table lists this clonotype with many counts. The V call is TRBV12-3 or TRBV12-4, the J call TRBJ2-7; D is perhaps TRBD1 (6 bases). V was pared by 5 bases and J by 7 bases, with 18 bases between. This CDR3 spans 14 amino acids. DNA for the CDR3: TGTGCCAGCAGTCACAACTTGGACAGATTAGAGCAGTACTTC. Protein sequence: CASSHNLDRLEQYF.

This clonotype was recorded at least ten times. CDR3 sequence: CASSYSIGEPQHF. The CDR3 DNA is TGTGCCAGCAGCTACTCTATCGGGGAGCCCCAGCATTTT. The rearrangement links TRBV5-6 to TRBJ1-5; D unresolved. The germline gives CDR1 SGHDT, CDR2 YYEEEE. V was shortened by 3 bases and J by 8 bases, with 12 bases between the two germline ends. This CDR3 region has 13 residues.

V and J are TRBV20-1 and TRBJ2-1; maybe TRBD1 (6 bases). Germline CDR1 reads DFQATT; CDR2 reads SNEGSKA (reference sequence). V was pared by 5 bases and J by 7 bases, with 12 bases between. CDR3 length equals 12 residues. CDR3 nucleotides: TGCAGTGCTCAAGAGGGGGAAAATGAGCAGTTCTTC. This codes for CSAQEGENEQFF.

This clonotype was picked up many times. This chain joins TRBV5-5 and TRBJ2-7; the D call may be TRBD1 or TRBD2 (5 bases each). Trimming removed 4 bases at V and 5 bases at J, with 16 bases between. This CDR3 contains 14 residues. Germline V CDR1 and CDR2: SGHKS, YYEKEE (reference sequence). The CDR3 nucleotides read TGTGCCAGCAGCAGTCCGGGGCTGGCAAACGAGCAGTACTTC. Its translation: CASSSPGLANEQYF.

Worth noting for this clonotype: A much larger clonotype is one base distant, so this may be a read error. This chain joins TRBV5-1 and TRBJ2-5; no clear D gene. Per germline, CDR1 SGHRS and CDR2 YFSETQ. The CDR3 sequence is 16 residues long. V was pared by 4 bases and J by 2 bases, with 18 bases between. The CDR3 nucleotides read TGCGCCAGCAGCCCGGACCTATCTAGGATACAAGAGACCCAGTACTTC. Translating it yields CASSPDLSRIQETQYF.

This clonotype was seen a few times. The J gene is TRBJ2-7, the V gene TRBV30, with TRBD1 matching over 8 bases. CDR1 and CDR2 from the germline V gene are GTSNPN and SVGIG (reference sequence). The CDR3 contains 14 residues. Germline trimming cut 0 bases from V and 4 bases from J; bases unmatched to any gene: 5. This chain's CDR3 is CAWSVLQGAYEQYF. The CDR3 DNA is TGTGCCTGGAGTGTACTGCAGGGGGCTTACGAGCAGTACTTC.

This clonotype came up many times. The V and J genes are TRBV4-3 and TRBJ1-6; perhaps TRBD1 as D (5 bases). The CDR3 contains 16 residues. Germline CDR1 reads LGHNA; CDR2 reads YSLEER. Between the trimmed V and J ends, which lost 4 bases and 10 bases, there was a span of 20 bases. The CDR3 DNA follows: TGCGCCAGCAGCCGCCAGAGGGGAACGGCGGACTCACCCCTCCACTTT. Amino acids: CASSRQRGTADSPLHF.

In the case of this clonotype: This clone may be a read error of a much larger clone one base away. V and J are TRBV5-1 and TRBJ2-3; TRBD2 matches 7 bases. The CDR3 is made up of 16 amino acids. Germline V gives CDR1 SGHRS, CDR2 YFSETQ. V was clipped by 0 bases and J by 6 bases; unmatched bases: 10. The CDR3 loop reads CASSLGPRTSRDTQYF. CDR3 coding DNA: TGCGCCAGCAGCTTGGGGCCGCGGACTAGTCGGGATACGCAGTATTTT.

This clonotype was counted at least ten times. The V call is TRBV20-1, the J call TRBJ1-5, with TRBD1 identical over 8 bases. Germline CDR1 and CDR2: DFQATT and SNEGSKA (reference sequence). This CDR3 spans 13 amino acids. V lost 3 bases and J lost 5; bases outside the gene matches: 3. The CDR3 nucleotides read TGCAGTGCTAGGGACAGGGACGATCAGCCCCAGCATTTT. Protein: CSARDRDDQPQHF.

The sample holds many counts of this clonotype. The chain combines TRBV25-1 with TRBJ1-2; tentative D call: TRBD1 (6 bases). This CDR3 comprises 12 residues. Germline loops: CDR1 MGHDK, CDR2 SYGVNS. V was clipped by 2 bases and J by 8 bases, with 9 bases between them. The CDR3 bases are TGTGCCAGCAGTGAACTCAGGGGCGGCTACACCTTC. This gives the protein CASSELRGGYTF.

This clonotype was observed at least ten times. V is TRBV9 and J is TRBJ2-7; 7 nucleotides match TRBD2. Germline V CDR1 and CDR2: SGDLS, YYNGEE. J lost 5 bases, V lost 0 bases, and 11 bases had no gene match. The length of the CDR3 is 16 residues. The CDR3 loop reads CASSVGIAGSLDEQYF. DNA of the CDR3: TGTGCCAGCAGCGTAGGAATAGCGGGTTCTCTCGACGAGCAGTACTTC.

This clonotype showed up just a few times. The rearrangement links TRBV4-2 to TRBJ1-5; the D is unclear. This CDR3 is 17 amino acids long. CDR1 and CDR2 from the germline V gene are LGHNA and YNFKEQ. Deletions cut 1 base from V and 0 bases from J, with 13 bases between. As DNA, the CDR3 is TGTGCCAGCAGCCAAGTGTCGGCAGCCTATAGCAATCAGCCCCAGCATTTT. This sequence encodes CASSQVSAAYSNQPQHF.

Ten or more counts support this clonotype. The rearrangement links TRBV20-1 to TRBJ1-2, with D possibly matching TRBD1 (5 bases). The CDR3 consists of 16 residues. Germline CDR1 reads DFQATT; CDR2 reads SNEGSKA (reference sequence). V was clipped by 1 base and J by 2 bases, with 17 bases between them. The CDR3 loop is CSARGRGTGANYGYTF. The CDR3 nucleotides read TGCAGTGCTAGAGGAAGGGGAACAGGCGCAAACTATGGCTACACCTTC.

This clonotype was observed at least ten times. The chain employs TRBV12-3 or TRBV12-4 and TRBJ2-1; the match to TRBD2 covers 9 bases. CDR3 size: 16 residues. With V trimmed by 5 bases and J by 7 bases, 12 bases remained unmatched. The chain's CDR3 is CASSPGGAGGLNEQFF. The CDR3 DNA reads TGTGCCAGCAGTCCCGGGGGAGCGGGGGGTCTGAATGAGCAGTTCTTC.

This clonotype was detected many times. This chain links TRBV28 with TRBJ2-5; 7 nucleotides agree with TRBD1. In germline, CDR1 is MDHEN, CDR2 SYDVKM. The CDR3 spans 14 residues. Unmatched junction bases numbered 3, after V lost 3 bases and J lost 2 bases. CDR3 protein: CASSFTRGQETQYF. DNA of the CDR3: TGTGCCAGCAGTTTCACCAGGGGGCAAGAGACCCAGTACTTC.

In the case of this clonotype: The germline gene is not matched at one end of the junction; a read error may be the cause. V gene TRBV5-1 combines with J gene TRBJ2-6; no clear D gene. Looked up from germline, CDR1 is SGHRS and CDR2 is YFSETQ. The length of the CDR3 is 14 residues. This chain's CDR3 is CASSLRSRANGLTF. DNA for the CDR3: TGCGCCAGCAGCTTGCGCTCTAGGGCCAACGGCCTGACTTTC.

This clonotype occurred many times. The chain combines TRBV6-1 with TRBJ2-7; D possibly corresponds to TRBD1 (6 bases). V was cut by 4 bases and J by 2 bases, with 6 bases left in between. The CDR3 spans 12 residues. Germline CDR1 is MNHNS and CDR2 is SASEGT. For the CDR3, the DNA is TGTGCCAGCAGTGGGACAGCCTACGAGCAGTACTTC. It is translated as CASSGTAYEQYF.

This clonotype was observed a handful of times. One junction end disagrees with the germline gene, perhaps due to a read error. The V gene is TRBV29-1, the J gene TRBJ2-4; 7 nucleotides line up with TRBD1. The CDR3 runs to 14 residues. Germline V gives CDR1 SQVTM, CDR2 ANQGSEA. DNA for the CDR3: TGCAGCGTGAGAATAGCCGGGACAGCAAACAGTCAGTACTTC. Translating gives CSVRIAGTANSQYF.

This clonotype was seen repeatedly, ten times or more. The chain combines TRBV5-6 with TRBJ1-5, with D uncertain. The CDR3 is 14 residues long. Trimming removed 1 base at V and 0 bases at J, with 5 bases between. Germline loops: CDR1 SGHDT, CDR2 YYEEEE. The DNA for the CDR3 is TGTGCCAGCAGCTTGTGGCGTAGCAATCAGCCCCAGCATTTT. Translating gives CASSLWRSNQPQHF.

This clonotype came up many times. J is TRBJ1-5 and V is TRBV7-8; D uncertain. The CDR3 runs 12 residues. Per germline, CDR1 SGHVS and CDR2 FQNEAQ. Trimming stripped 5 bases from V and 6 bases from J, with 8 bases between. The CDR3 sequence is CASSPRVQPQHF. The CDR3 nucleotides are TGTGCCAGCAGCCCGCGTGTTCAGCCCCAGCATTTT.

This clonotype was counted many times. The genes are TRBV5-1 and TRBJ2-5, with D perhaps TRBD1 (5 bases). Deletions cut 2 bases from V and 5 bases from J, with 13 bases between. CDR3 size: 14 residues. Germline V gene lookup returns CDR1 SGHRS and CDR2 YFSETQ. The CDR3 nucleotides are TGCGCCAGCAGCTTAAAACCAGGGTACGAGACCCAGTACTTC. Its protein product is CASSLKPGYETQYF.

This clonotype was seen only a few times. The V call is TRBV5-1, the J call TRBJ1-1; D uncertain. The CDR3 runs to 14 residues. V was trimmed by 1 base and J by 0 bases, leaving 7 bases between them. The germline V gene encodes CDR1 SGHRS and CDR2 YFSETQ. The CDR3 DNA is TGCGCCAGCAGCTTGTACGGGATGAACACTGAAGCTTTCTTT. This encodes CASSLYGMNTEAFF.